This T cell receptor (beta chain) was retrieved from a study of T cell repertoires in cytomegalovirus infection (dated by TCRdb to between 2019 and 2020). As for the study more broadly: Donor HLA type was relevant to the analysis, because carriage of CMV infection together with the matching HLA type was indicated by public TCR beta signatures. General conclusions and limits of the study: The ex vivo response was dominated by HLA-C-restricted CMV-specific TCR beta clonotypes, which also provided the single most frequent clonotype in two of eight donors. Carriers of CMV infection plus the relevant HLA type were discriminated by the cumulative frequency of public TCR beta family members in the study cohort and in an independent approximately 400-donor cohort.

This clonotype has just a few counts. Its antigen is unknown. Per-base qualities were not stored, and no clone one base away is much larger. Reads for this sample came from an Illumina HiSeq 1500. TCRdb cleaned the public reads at Q25 with fastp, built clones with MiXCR and kept in-frame beta chains. Duplicate CDR3 protein sequences are folded into a single record with the most common DNA and genes. This sample lists roughly 200,000 distinct CDR3 sequences; roughly 9% were detected once. The biggest ten clones account for approximately 4.3% of the sample. The clonotype originates from a human donor in good health (CMV status not recorded). Some clones in this sample may be carry-over from other donors' samples. Sequencing was carried out using PBMCs.

CDR3 loop: CATSDSTSGGRVTQYF. The nucleotide sequence is given as TGTGCCACCAGTGATTCGACTAGCGGGGGAAGGGTTACGCAGTATTTT. The V gene is TRBV24-1 and the J gene is TRBJ2-3, with 12 middle bases fitting TRBD2. Clipping removes 2 bases from V and 8 bases from J, with 7 as the unmatched junction base count. Reading from cysteine to phenylalanine, the CDR3 counts 16 amino acids. Just the 48-base CDR3 DNA is kept, in frame starting at base 1. In the germline V gene, CDR1 corresponds to KGHDR and CDR2 to SFDVKD.